The 2 T cell receptor beta chains below come from one sample, sequenced in a study of early T cells in non-severe SARS-CoV-2 infection. MiXCR, applied by TCRdb to the 5' RACE reads, yields one record per CDR3 protein. This table has 120,000 or so distinct CDR3 sequences, 10% to 15% appearing once. The sequences come from whole blood, collected at baseline. The receptors were sampled from an adult who was a healthcare worker with PCR-confirmed SARS-CoV-2 infection or an uninfected control (not recorded which).

This clonotype was found a few times. This chain connects TRBV18 to TRBJ2-1; 8 bases are shared with TRBD1. J gave up 0 bases and V 5 bases, and 6 bases lay outside the gene matches. This CDR3 has 16 amino acids. CDR1 KGHSH and CDR2 LQKENI come from the germline V gene. The CDR3 coding sequence is TGTGCCAGCTCAGCCCGGACAGGGCTCTCCTACAATGAGCAGTTCTTC. It codes for CASSARTGLSYNEQFF.

This clonotype has ten or more counts. This chain links TRBV18 with TRBJ1-1; the match to TRBD1 covers 7 bases. The CDR3 runs 14 residues. Per the germline V gene, CDR1 is KGHSH and CDR2 is LQKENI. After removal of 7 bases from V and 4 bases from J, the junction contained 9 bases not matched to a gene. The CDR3 loop is CASLEARGGTEAFF. For the CDR3, the DNA is TGTGCCAGCTTAGAGGCCAGGGGGGGCACTGAAGCTTTCTTT. Full variable domain (remainder filled in from reference TRBV18 and TRBJ1-1): NAGVMQNPRHLVRRRGQEARLRCSPMKGHSHVYWYRQLPEEGLKFMVYLQKENIIDESGMPKERFSAEFPKEGPSILRIQQVVRGDSAAYFCASLEARGGTEAFFGQGTRLTVV.